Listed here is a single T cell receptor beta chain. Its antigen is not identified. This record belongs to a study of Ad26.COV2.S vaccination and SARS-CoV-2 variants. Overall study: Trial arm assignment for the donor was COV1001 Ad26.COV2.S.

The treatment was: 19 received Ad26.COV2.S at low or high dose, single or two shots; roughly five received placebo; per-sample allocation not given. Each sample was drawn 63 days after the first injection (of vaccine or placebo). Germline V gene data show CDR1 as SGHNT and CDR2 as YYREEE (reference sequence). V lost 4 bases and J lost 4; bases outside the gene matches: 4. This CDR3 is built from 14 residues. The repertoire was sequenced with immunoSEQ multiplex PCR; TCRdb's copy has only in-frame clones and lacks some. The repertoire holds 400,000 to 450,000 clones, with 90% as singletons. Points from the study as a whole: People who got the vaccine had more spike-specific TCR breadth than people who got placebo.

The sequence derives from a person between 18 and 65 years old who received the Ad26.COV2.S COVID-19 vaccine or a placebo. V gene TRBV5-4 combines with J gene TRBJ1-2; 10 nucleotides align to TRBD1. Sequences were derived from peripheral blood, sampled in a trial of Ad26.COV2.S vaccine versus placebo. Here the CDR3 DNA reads TGTGCCAGCAGCGTCAGGGACAGGGGCTATGGCTACACCTTC. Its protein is CASSVRDRGYGYTF.